The 10 T cell receptor beta chains given below trace back to one sample, sequenced in a study of human T cells and chemical hapten exposure. Documented time point: patch test 1, 2 weeks after DPC sensitization. Treatment: therapeutic diphenylcyclopropenone sensitization with weekly scalp DPC. Total RNA extraction was carried out from unfractionated whole blood. TCRdb itself ran the RACE reads through MiXCR, one entry per CDR3 protein. This sample has about 35,000 distinct CDR3 sequences; 5.5% to 8% occur once, and the top ten carry 8% to 9.5%. The sample here was whole blood, taken in connection with sensitization to the hapten diphenylcyclopropenone (DPC). These receptors came from a woman under 40 with alopecia areata. Some clones in this sample may be carry-over from other donors' samples.

In its sample, this clonotype was seen a few times. The chain combines TRBV7-2 with TRBJ2-7; possibly TRBD2 for D (5 bases). Germline V gene sequence: CDR1 SGHTA, CDR2 FQGNSA. The CDR3 consists of 14 residues. Trimming stripped 10 bases from V and 0 bases from J, with 16 bases between. In DNA form, the CDR3 reads TGTGCCACCGGGGTAGGCCCTGCCTCCTACGAGCAGTACTTC. Its translation: CATGVGPASYEQYF.

This chain links TRBV5-1 with TRBJ2-7, with 7 bases aligning to TRBD2. Germline values: CDR1 SGHRS, CDR2 YFSETQ. V trimming: 4 bases; J trimming: 4 bases; junction bases outside the gene matches: 8. CDR3 length equals 14 residues. CDR3 DNA: TGCGCCAGCAGCGGGGGGGACGGACGATACGAGCAGTACTTC. Protein product: CASSGGDGRYEQYF.

This clonotype was recorded a few times. The chain carries TRBV7-8 and TRBJ2-5, with 7 nucleotides matching TRBD1. Germline V gene lookup returns CDR1 SGHVS and CDR2 FQNEAQ. J was trimmed by 2 bases and V by 6 bases; bases with no gene match: 18. The length of the CDR3 is 18 residues. CDR3 residues: CASSQTRLLGQVQETQYF. The CDR3 DNA reads as TGTGCCAGCAGTCAAACTCGCCTACTCGGACAGGTTCAAGAGACCCAGTACTTC.

The rearrangement uses TRBV18 and TRBJ2-7; possibly TRBD2 for D (5 bases). The germline gives CDR1 KGHSH, CDR2 LQKENI. Trimming cost V 3 bases and J 5 bases, with 14 bases left between them. This CDR3 spans 14 amino acids. CDR3 residues: CASSPGSGKNEQYF. As DNA, the CDR3 is TGTGCCAGCTCACCCGGCTCGGGGAAGAACGAGCAGTACTTC. Full variable domain (remainder filled in from reference TRBV18 and TRBJ2-7): NAGVMQNPRHLVRRRGQEARLRCSPMKGHSHVYWYRQLPEEGLKFMVYLQKENIIDESGMPKERFSAEFPKEGPSILRIQQVVRGDSAAYFCASSPGSGKNEQYFGPGTRLTVT.

The chain is built from TRBV7-2 and TRBJ2-1; the D call may be TRBD1 or TRBD2 (5 bases each). Per germline, CDR1 SGHTA and CDR2 FQGNSA. CDR3 size: 15 residues. V was pared by 1 base and J by 8 bases, with 15 bases between. This CDR3 is CASSLDSGSIDEQFF. In DNA form, the CDR3 reads TGTGCCAGCAGCTTAGATTCAGGGAGTATAGATGAGCAGTTCTTC.

This clonotype occurred many times. The chain recombines TRBV4-1 with TRBJ2-5; TRBD1 is a possible D gene (6 bases). There are 13 residues in the CDR3. The germline V gene encodes CDR1 MGHRA and CDR2 YSYEKL. V was pared by 3 bases and J by 5 bases, with 10 bases between. CDR3 sequence (DNA): TGCGCCAGCAGCCAGGGACACACTGAGACCCAGTACTTC. It translates to CASSQGHTETQYF.

In this sample, this clonotype turned up a few times. CDR3 loop: CSATGLAGYTDTQYF. CDR3 DNA: TGCAGTGCTACCGGACTAGCGGGGTACACAGATACGCAGTATTTT. The V and J genes are TRBV20-1 and TRBJ2-3; 12 nucleotides match TRBD2. Germline V lookup: CDR1 DFQATT, CDR2 SNEGSKA (reference sequence). V lost 4 bases and J lost 2; bases outside the gene matches: 4. The CDR3 length is 15 residues.

In its sample, this clonotype was seen a few times. J is TRBJ2-1 and V is TRBV9, with D hard to call. Trimming shortened V by 3 bases and J by 0 bases, and 7 bases separated the two germline ends. The germline CDR1 and CDR2 sequences are SGDLS and YYNGEE. This CDR3 has 14 residues. In nucleotides, the CDR3 is TGTGCCAGCAGCGCCTCTAGCTCCTACAATGAGCAGTTCTTC. Its protein is CASSASSSYNEQFF.

This clonotype was seen at least ten times. V and J are TRBV20-1 and TRBJ2-7, with D possibly being TRBD1 (5 bases). The CDR3 is 12 amino acids. Germline CDR1 and CDR2: DFQATT and SNEGSKA (reference sequence). The ends were cut back, 3 bases at V and 6 bases at J, with 12 bases in the middle. DNA of the CDR3: TGCAGTGCTAGGGGCAGGGCGCGCGAGCAGTACTTC. Its translation: CSARGRAREQYF.

This chain links TRBV7-2 with TRBJ2-5; D not resolved. Looked up from germline, CDR1 is SGHTA and CDR2 is FQGNSA. Trimming shortened V by 4 bases and J by 1 base, and 7 bases separated the two germline ends. The CDR3 runs to 13 residues. The CDR3 reads CASSSRVQETQYF. Written as DNA, the CDR3 is TGTGCCAGCAGCTCTCGCGTCCAAGAGACCCAGTACTTC.